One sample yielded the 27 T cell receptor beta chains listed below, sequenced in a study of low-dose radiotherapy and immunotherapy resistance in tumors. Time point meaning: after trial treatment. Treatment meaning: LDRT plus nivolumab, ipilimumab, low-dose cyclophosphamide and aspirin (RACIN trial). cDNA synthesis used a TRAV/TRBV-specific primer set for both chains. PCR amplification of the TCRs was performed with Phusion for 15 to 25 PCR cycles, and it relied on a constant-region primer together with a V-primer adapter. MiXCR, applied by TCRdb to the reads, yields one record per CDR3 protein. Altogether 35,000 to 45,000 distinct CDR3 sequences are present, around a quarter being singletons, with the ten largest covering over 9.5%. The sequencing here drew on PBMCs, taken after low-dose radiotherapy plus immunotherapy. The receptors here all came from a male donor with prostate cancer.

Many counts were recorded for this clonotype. The CDR3 here is CASSLIGDTQYF. Here the CDR3 DNA reads TGTGCCAGCAGCTTAATAGGAGATACGCAGTATTTT. The chain joins TRBV13 to TRBJ2-3, with D unclear. V was cut by 2 bases and J by 5 bases, with 5 bases left in between. Germline V CDR1 and CDR2: PRHDT, FYEKMQ (reference sequence). This CDR3 is 12 amino acids long.

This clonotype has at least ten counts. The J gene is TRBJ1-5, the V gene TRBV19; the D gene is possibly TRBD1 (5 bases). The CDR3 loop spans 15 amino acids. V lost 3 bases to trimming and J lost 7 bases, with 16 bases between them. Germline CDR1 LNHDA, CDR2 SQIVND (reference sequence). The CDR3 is CASSIVGGGQQPQHF. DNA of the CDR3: TGTGCCAGTAGTATCGTTGGGGGAGGGCAACAGCCCCAGCATTTT.

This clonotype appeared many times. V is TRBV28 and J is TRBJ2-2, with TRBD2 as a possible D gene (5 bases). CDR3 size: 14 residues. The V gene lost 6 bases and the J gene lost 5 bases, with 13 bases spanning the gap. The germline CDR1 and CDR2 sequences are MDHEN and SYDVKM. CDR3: CASSLGLRTGELFF. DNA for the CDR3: TGTGCCAGCAGCCTAGGACTCCGAACCGGGGAGCTGTTTTTT.

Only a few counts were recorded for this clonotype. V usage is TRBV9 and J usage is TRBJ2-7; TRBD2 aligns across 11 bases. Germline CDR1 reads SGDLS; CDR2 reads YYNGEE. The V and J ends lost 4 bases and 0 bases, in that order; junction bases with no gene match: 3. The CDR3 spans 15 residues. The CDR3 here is CASSHTSGGSYEQYF. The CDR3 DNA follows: TGTGCCAGCAGCCATACTAGCGGGGGCTCCTACGAGCAGTACTTC.

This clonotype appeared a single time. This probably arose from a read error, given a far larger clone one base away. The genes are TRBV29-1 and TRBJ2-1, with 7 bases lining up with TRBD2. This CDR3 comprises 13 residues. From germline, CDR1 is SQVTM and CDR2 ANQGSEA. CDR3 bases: TGCAGTGCCCCCAGTCCCGCGGGAGCAGTTCTGTTCTTC. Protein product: CSAPSPAGAVLFF.

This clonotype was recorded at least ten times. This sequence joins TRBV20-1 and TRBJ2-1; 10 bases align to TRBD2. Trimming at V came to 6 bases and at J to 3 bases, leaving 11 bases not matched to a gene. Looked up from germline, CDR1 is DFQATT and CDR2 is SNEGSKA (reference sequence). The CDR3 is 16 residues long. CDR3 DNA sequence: TGCAGTGCCGCGCTTAGCGGGGGGTCCAACTACAATGAGCAGTTCTTC. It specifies CSAALSGGSNYNEQFF.

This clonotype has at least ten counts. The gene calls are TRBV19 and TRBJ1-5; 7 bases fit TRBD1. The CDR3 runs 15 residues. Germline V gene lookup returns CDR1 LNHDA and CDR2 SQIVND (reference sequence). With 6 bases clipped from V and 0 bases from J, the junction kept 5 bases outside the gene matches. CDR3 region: CASRMDRYSNQPQHF. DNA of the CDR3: TGTGCCAGTAGGATGGACAGGTATAGCAATCAGCCCCAGCATTTT.

The CDR3 loop is CASTEGTGSYEQYF. DNA for the CDR3: TGTGCCAGCACAGAAGGGACAGGATCCTACGAGCAGTACTTC. The chain links TRBV26 to TRBJ2-7; the listed D gene, TRBD1, was not tested against the DNA. TRBV26 is noted as a pseudogene. The CDR3 contains 14 residues.

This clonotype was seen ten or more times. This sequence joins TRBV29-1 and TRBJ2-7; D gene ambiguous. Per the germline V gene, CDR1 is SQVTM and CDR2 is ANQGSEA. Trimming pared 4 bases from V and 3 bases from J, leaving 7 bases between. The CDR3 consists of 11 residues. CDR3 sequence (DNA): TGCAGCGTTGTCCTGGGCTACGAGCAGTACTTC. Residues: CSVVLGYEQYF.

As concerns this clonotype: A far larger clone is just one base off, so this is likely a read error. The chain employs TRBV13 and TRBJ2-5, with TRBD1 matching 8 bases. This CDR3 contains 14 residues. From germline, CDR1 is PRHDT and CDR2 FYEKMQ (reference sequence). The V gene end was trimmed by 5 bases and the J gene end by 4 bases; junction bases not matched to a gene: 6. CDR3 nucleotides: TGTGCCAGCAGCATGGAAGGGACAGGAGAGACCCAGTACTTC. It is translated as CASSMEGTGETQYF.

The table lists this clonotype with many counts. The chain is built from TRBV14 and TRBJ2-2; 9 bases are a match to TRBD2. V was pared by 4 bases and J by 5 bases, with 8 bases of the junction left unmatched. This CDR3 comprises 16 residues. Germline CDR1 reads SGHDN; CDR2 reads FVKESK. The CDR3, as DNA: TGTGCCAGCAGCCCCCGACTAGCGGCGGGGACCGGGGAGCTGTTTTTT. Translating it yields CASSPRLAAGTGELFF.

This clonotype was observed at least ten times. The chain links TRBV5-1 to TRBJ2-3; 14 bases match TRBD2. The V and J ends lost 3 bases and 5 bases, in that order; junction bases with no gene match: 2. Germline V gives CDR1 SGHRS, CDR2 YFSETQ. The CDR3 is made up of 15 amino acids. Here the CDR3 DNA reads TGCGCCAGCAGCTCAGGGACTAGCGGGAGAGATACGCAGTATTTT. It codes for CASSSGTSGRDTQYF.

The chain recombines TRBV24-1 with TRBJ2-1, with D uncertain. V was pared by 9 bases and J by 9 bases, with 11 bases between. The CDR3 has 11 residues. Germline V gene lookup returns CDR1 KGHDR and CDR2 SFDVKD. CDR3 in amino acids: CATPWRGEQFF. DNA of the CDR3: TGTGCCACCCCCTGGAGAGGTGAGCAGTTCTTC.

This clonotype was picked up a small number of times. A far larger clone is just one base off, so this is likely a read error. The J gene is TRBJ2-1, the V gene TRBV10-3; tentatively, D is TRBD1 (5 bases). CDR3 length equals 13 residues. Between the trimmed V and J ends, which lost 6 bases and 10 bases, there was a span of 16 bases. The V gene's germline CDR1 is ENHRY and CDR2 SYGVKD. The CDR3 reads CAISGRAPYEQFF. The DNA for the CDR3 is TGTGCCATCAGCGGCAGGGCCCCCTACGAGCAGTTCTTC.

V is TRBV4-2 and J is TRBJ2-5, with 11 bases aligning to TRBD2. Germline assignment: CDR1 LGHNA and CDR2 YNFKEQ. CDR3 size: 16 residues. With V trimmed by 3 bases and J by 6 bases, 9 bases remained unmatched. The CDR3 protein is CASSQGPSGRTQTQYF. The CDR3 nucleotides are TGTGCCAGCAGCCAGGGGCCTAGCGGGAGGACACAGACCCAGTACTTC.

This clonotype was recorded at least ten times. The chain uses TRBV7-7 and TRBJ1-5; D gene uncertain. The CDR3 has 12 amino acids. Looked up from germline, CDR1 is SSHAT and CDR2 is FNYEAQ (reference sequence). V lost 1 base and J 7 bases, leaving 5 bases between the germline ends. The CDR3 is CASSLVNQPQHF. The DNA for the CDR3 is TGTGCCAGCAGCTTAGTAAACCAGCCCCAGCATTTT.

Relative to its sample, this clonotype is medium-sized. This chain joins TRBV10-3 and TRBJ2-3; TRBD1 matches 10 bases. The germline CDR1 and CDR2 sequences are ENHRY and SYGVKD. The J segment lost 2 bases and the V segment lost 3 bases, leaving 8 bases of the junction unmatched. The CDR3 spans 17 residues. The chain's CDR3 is CAISDYPGTGATDTQYF. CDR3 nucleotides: TGTGCCATCAGTGACTACCCCGGGACAGGGGCCACAGATACGCAGTATTTT.

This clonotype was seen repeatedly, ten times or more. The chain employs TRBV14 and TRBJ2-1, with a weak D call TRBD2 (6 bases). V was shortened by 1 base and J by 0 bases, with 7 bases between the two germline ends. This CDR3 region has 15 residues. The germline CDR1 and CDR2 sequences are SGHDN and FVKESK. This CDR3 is CASSQGSGSYNEQFF. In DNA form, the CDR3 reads TGTGCCAGCAGCCAAGGTAGCGGCTCCTACAATGAGCAGTTCTTC.

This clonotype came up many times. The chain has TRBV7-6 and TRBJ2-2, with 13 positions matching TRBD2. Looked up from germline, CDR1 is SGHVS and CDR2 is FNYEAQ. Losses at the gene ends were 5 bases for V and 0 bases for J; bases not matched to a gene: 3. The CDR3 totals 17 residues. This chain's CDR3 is CASSPGTSGANTGELFF. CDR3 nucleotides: TGTGCCAGCAGCCCGGGGACTAGCGGGGCGAACACCGGGGAGCTGTTTTTT.

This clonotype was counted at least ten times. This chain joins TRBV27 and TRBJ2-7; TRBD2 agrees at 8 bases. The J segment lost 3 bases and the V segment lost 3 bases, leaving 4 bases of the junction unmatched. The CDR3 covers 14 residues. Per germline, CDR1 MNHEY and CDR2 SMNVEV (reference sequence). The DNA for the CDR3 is TGTGCCAGCAGTTTTCGGGAGGGCGACTACGAGCAGTACTTC. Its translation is CASSFREGDYEQYF.

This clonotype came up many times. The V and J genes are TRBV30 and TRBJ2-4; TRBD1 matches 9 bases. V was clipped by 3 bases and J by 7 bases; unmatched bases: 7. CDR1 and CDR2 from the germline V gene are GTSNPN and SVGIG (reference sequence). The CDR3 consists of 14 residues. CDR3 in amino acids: CAWRTGGGGNIQYF. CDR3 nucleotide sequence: TGTGCCTGGAGAACAGGGGGCGGTGGGAACATTCAGTACTTC.

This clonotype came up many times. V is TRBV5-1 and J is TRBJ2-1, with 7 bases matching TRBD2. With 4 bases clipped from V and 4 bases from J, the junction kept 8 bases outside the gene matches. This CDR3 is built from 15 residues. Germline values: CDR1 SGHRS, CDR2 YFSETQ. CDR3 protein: CASSGSGENYNEQFF. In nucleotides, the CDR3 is TGCGCCAGCAGCGGGAGCGGGGAGAATTACAATGAGCAGTTCTTC.

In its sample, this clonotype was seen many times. The CDR3, as DNA: TGTGCCAGCAGCTTTCGGCTAGGCGACAATGAGCAGTTCTTC. Residues: CASSFRLGDNEQFF. This chain connects TRBV11-1 to TRBJ2-1; D is ambiguous. Germline values: CDR1 SGHAT, CDR2 FQDESV (reference sequence). The V gene lost 3 bases and the J gene lost 5 bases, with 11 bases spanning the gap. CDR3 size: 14 residues.

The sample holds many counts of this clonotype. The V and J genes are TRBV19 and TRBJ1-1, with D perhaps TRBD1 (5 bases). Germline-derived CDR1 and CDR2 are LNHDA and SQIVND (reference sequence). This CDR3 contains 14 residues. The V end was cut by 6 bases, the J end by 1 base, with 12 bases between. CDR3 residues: CASRERQGNTEAFF. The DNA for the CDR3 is TGTGCCAGTAGGGAGCGGCAGGGGAACACTGAAGCTTTCTTT.

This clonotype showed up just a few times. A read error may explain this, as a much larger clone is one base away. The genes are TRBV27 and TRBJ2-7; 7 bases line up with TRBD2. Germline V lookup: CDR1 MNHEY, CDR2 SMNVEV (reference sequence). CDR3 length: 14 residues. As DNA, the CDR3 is TGTGCCAGCAGTTTGGGAGGGATATCCTACGAGCAGTGCTTC. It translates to CASSLGGISYEQCF.

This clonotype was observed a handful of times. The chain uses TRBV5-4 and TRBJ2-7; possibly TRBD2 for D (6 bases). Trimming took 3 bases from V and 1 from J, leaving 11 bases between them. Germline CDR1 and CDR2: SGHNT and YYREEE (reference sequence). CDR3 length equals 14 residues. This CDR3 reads CASSSDSGSYEQYF. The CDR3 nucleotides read TGTGCCAGCAGCTCAGACAGCGGGTCCTACGAGCAGTACTTC.

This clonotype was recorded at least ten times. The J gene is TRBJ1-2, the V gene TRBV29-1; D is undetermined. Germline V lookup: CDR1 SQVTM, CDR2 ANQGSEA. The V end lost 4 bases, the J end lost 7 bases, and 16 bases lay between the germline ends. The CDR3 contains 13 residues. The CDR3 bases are TGCAGCGTTGTCTTCGGGCTACGGGGTGGCTACACCTTC. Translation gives CSVVFGLRGGYTF.